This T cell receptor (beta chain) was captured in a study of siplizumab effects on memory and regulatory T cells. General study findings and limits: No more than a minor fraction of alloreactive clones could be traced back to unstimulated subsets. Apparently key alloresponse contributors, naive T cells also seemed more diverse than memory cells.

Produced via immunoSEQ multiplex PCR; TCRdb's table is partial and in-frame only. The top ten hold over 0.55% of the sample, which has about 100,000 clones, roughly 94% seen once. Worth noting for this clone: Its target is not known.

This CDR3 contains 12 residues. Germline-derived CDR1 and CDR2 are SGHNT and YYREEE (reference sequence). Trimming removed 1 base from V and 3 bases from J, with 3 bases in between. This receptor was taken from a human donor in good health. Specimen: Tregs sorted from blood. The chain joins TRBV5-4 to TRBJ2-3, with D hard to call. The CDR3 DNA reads TGTGCCAGCAGCTTGCTTACAGATACGCAGTATTTT. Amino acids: CASSLLTDTQYF.